This T cell receptor beta chain was found in a study of immune heterogeneity within non-small cell lung tumors. Turning to the study itself: Histology included a few squamous cell carcinomas, under 11 non-squamous carcinomas and 1 unspecified tumor.

Bulk tumor gDNA, roughly 600 ng per sample, served as the TCR template. From each primary tumor, several far-apart biopsies were obtained during surgery. Patients underwent curative surgery for non-small cell lung cancer (untreated and newly diagnosed). Findings and limits, study-wide: Individual patients' high-frequency T-cell receptor beta clonotypes were largely distinct from one another. Identical dominant CDR3 beta clonotypes showed recurrence across tumor sites within a patient, and site-unique high-frequency clones were also present. Significant yet moderate, the positive correlation between local T-cell clonality and local tumor mutational burden reached an R of around 0.3.

Multiplex PCR employing 32 V and 13 J primers generated amplicons of the TCR beta CDR3. TCRdb re-called the multiplex PCR reads with MiXCR, one entry per CDR3 protein. Seen here are about 22,000 distinct CDR3 sequences, about 30% observed once, and the top ten hold approximately 3.7%. A note on this clonotype: Its cognate antigen is unknown.

This CDR3 is 15 amino acids long. CDR1 is GTSNPN, CDR2 SVGIG, per germline (reference sequence). V shed 2 bases and J shed 2 bases, with 12 bases lying between them. This sequence joins TRBV30 and TRBJ2-2, with D tentatively TRBD2 (6 bases). Sequenced: lung tumor tissue. This receptor was identified in a man aged 40-50 years with non-small cell lung cancer. CDR3 bases: TGTGCCTGGAGTCTGACGGGGACTAACACCGGGGAGCTGTTTTTT. Protein sequence: CAWSLTGTNTGELFF.